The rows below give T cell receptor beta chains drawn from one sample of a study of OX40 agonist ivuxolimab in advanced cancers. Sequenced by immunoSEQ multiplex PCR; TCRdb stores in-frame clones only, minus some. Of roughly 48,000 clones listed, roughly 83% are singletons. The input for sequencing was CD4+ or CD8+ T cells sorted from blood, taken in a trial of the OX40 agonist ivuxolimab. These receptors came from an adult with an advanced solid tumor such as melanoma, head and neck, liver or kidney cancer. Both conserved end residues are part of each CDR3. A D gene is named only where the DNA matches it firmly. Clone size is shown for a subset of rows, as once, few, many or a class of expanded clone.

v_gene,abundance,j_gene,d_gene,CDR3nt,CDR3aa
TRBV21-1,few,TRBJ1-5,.,TGTGCCAGCAGCAAAGACGAGGCTCAGCCCCAGCATTTT,CASSKDEAQPQHF
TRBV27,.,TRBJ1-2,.,TGTGCCAGCAGTCCCCGGGGACCCTATGGCTACACCTTC,CASSPRGPYGYTF
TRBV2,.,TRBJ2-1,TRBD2,TGTGCCAGCACCGGACGTACTAGCGGTGGCAATGAGCAGTTCTTC,CASTGRTSGGNEQFF
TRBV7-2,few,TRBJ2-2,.,TGTGCCAGCAGCTTATCACAATACGGGGAGCTGTTTTTT,CASSLSQYGELFF
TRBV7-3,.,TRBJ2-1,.,TGTGCCAGCAGCAAACAGGTTTCAGGTAGGAATGAGCAGTTCTTC,CASSKQVSGRNEQFF
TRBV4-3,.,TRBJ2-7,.,TGCGCCAGCAGCCAAGGGCTGAGTCGGGAGCAGTACTTC,CASSQGLSREQYF
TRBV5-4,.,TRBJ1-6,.,TGTGCCAGCAGCCTATTCATAGGGGGGTTCACGCCACCCCTCCACTTT,CASSLFIGGFTPPLHF
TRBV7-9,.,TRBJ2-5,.,TGTGCCAGCAGCCTCGGGACATTACAAGAGACCCAGTACTTC,CASSLGTLQETQYF
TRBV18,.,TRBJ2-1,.,TGTGCCAGCTCACTTCCAGGTAATGAGCAGTTCTTC,CASSLPGNEQFF
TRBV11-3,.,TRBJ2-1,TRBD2,TGTGCCAGCAGCCCAAGGGCTAGCGGGGGGCTCAATGAGCAGTTCTTC,CASSPRASGGLNEQFF
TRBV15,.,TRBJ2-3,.,TGTGCCACCAGCAGAGATCGGGGACGGTCAGGTACGCAGTATTTT,CATSRDRGRSGTQYF
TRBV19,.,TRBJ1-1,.,TGTGCCAGTAGTGGCCGGGACTTAAGGAACACTGAAGCTTTCTTT,CASSGRDLRNTEAFF
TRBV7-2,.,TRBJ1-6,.,TGTGCCAGCAGCTTAGCTCGGGGGGCCATCCCCTATTCACCCCTCCACTTT,CASSLARGAIPYSPLHF
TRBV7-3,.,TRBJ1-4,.,TGTGCCAGCAGCCGTGGGGGGACCCTTAATGAAAAACTGTTTTTT,CASSRGGTLNEKLFF
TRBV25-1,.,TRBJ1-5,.,TGTGCCGATGGGGTTGAGGGTCTTAAGAGGAATCAGCCCCAGCATTTT,CADGVEGLKRNQPQHF
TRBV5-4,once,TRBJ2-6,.,TGTGCCAGCAGCTCGGGGCGGACTGGGGCCAACGTCCTGACTTTC,CASSSGRTGANVLTF
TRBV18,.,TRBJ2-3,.,TGTGCCAGCTCACCATTATCCGGTCATACGCAGTATTTT,CASSPLSGHTQYF
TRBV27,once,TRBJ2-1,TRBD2,TGTGCCAGCAGTTTTAGGCTAGCGGGAGGGTTCAATGAGCAGTTCTTC,CASSFRLAGGFNEQFF
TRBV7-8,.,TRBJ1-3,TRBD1,TGTGCCAGCAGCTTAAGGGACAGGGGCCTCTCTGGAAACACCATATATTTT,CASSLRDRGLSGNTIYF
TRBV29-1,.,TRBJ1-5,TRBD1,TGCAGCGTGCGACAGGGAAATCAGCCCCAGCATTTT,CSVRQGNQPQHF
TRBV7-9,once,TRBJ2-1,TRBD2,TGTGCCAGCAGCCTCCAGACTAGCGGGGGGGCCCGCAATGAGCAGTTCTTC,CASSLQTSGGARNEQFF
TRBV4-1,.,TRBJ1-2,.,TGCGCCAGCAGCCAAGTAACAGGAGGCCCTTCGAGGGGCTACACCTTC,CASSQVTGGPSRGYTF
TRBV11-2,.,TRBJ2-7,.,TGTGCCAGCAGCGTCTCCTACGAGCAGTACTTC,CASSVSYEQYF
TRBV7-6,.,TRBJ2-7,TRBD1,TGTGCCAGCAGCCTTGGACAGGTGTTGTCCTACGAGCAGTACTTC,CASSLGQVLSYEQYF
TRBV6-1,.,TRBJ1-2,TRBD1,TGTGCCAGCAGTCAAGAACTGACAGGGGTTGGCTACACCTTC,CASSQELTGVGYTF
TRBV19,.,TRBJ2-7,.,TGTGCCAGTAGCTTTCAGAGAGCCTACGAGCAGTACTTC,CASSFQRAYEQYF
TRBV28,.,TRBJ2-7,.,TGTGCCAGCAGTTTATCCTCTCAGGGGAAATACGAGCAGTACTTC,CASSLSSQGKYEQYF
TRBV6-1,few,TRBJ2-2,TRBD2,TGTGCCAGCAAGGGTCACGGGAGCGGGATCGGGGAGCTGTTTTTT,CASKGHGSGIGELFF
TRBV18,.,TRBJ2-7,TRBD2,TGTGCCAGCTCAGCCCTAGGACTAGCGGGAGGCGGCGAGCAGTACTTC,CASSALGLAGGGEQYF
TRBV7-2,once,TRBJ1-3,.,TGTGCCAGCAGCAACCAAGACTCTGGAAACACCATATATTTT,CASSNQDSGNTIYF
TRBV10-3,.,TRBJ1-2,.,TGTGCCATCAGTGGATCGACAGCCAGCAACCCGGATGGCTACACCTTC,CAISGSTASNPDGYTF
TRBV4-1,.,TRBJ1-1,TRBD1,TGCGCCAGCAGCCCGAGACAGGGCCACACTGAAGCTTTCTTT,CASSPRQGHTEAFF
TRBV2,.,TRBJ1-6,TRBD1,TGTGCCAGCAGTAGGGACAGCTATAATTCACCCCTCCACTTT,CASSRDSYNSPLHF
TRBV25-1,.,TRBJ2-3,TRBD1,TGTGCCAGCAGTGAAAGACAGGGAATGGATACGCAGTATTTT,CASSERQGMDTQYF
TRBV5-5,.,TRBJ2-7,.,TGTGCCAGCAGCTTCGGACGGGAGACCAAGCAGTACTTC,CASSFGRETKQYF
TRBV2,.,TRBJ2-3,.,TGTGCCAGCAGTGAGGGACCCTTTGTAGATACGCAGTATTTT,CASSEGPFVDTQYF
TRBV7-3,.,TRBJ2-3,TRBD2,TGTGCCAGCAGCTTAAAACACCCGGGACTAGCGGGGACGCAGTATTTT,CASSLKHPGLAGTQYF
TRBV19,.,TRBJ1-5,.,TGTGCCAGTAGTATGGAGCCCCAGCATTTT,CASSMEPQHF
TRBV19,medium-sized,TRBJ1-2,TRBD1,TGTGCCAGTAGGGACCGACAGGGGGCTAGCTATGGCTACACCTTC,CASRDRQGASYGYTF
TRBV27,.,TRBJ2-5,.,TGTGCCAGCAGGCAACAAGGGGCAGAGACCCAGTACTTC,CASRQQGAETQYF
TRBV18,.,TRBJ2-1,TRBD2,TGTGCCAGCTCACCGGGGACTAGCGGGAGTGGTTTATCCTACAATGAGCAGTTCTTC,CASSPGTSGSGLSYNEQFF